This T cell receptor beta chain comes out of a study of shared clonotypes between healthy human individuals. CDR3 size: 14 residues. Deletions cut 5 bases from V and 2 bases from J, with 12 bases between. Germline V gives CDR1 LNHDA, CDR2 SQIVND (reference sequence). The assay was immunoSEQ multiplex PCR, and TCRdb's table has in-frame clones only and misses some. The table has 800,000 to 1,200,000 clones, 70% to 80% seen once. The TCR comes from a man aged 18 to 35 in good health. Some clones in this sample may be carry-over from other donors' samples. The chain uses TRBV19 and TRBJ2-5; tentatively, D is TRBD1 (6 bases). Sequencing used memory CD4+ T cells from PBMCs. The subset: CD45RA-negative fraction. The CDR3 DNA follows: TGTGCCAGTAGTGGCAGGGGAGATCAAGAGACCCAGTACTTC. This encodes CASSGRGDQETQYF.